This T cell receptor (beta chain) appears in the sequencing data of a study of T cell responses to AZD1222 COVID-19 vaccine. Study results and caveats: Baseline seropositivity characterized only a handful of AZD1222 recipients. Close to half of all spike-specific TCRs reportedly target regions of the variants that are unmutated. A rise in Spike-specific TCR breadth and depth followed two AZD1222 doses. It was only after the peak T cell response that any repertoires were sampled.

Sequencing used immunoSEQ multiplex PCR; TCRdb keeps in-frame clones, though not all of them. The sample lists 140,000 or so clones, more than 80% occurring once. Notes on this clone: Its antigen is not known.

The sequencing used peripheral blood, collected on day 0 of AZD1222 vaccination. The sequence was obtained from an adult in good health.

CDR3 loop: CASSQDSNRGHGGYTF. CDR3 DNA: TGTGCCAGCAGCCAAGATTCGAACAGGGGGCACGGTGGCTACACCTTC. The chain combines TRBV4-2 with TRBJ1-2; 9 bases are a match to TRBD1. V gave up 0 bases and J gave up 7 bases; unmatched junction bases: 9. CDR3 length equals 16 residues. The V gene's germline CDR1 is LGHNA and CDR2 YNFKEQ.